Detailed here is one TCR beta chain. The antigen it binds to is not known. This entry belongs to a study of CXCR3-negative and CXCR3-positive naive CD8 T cells (dated 2019 in TCRdb). Regarding the complete study: In total, 130 million to 150 million TRB reads were obtained, which works out to roughly 1.5 +/- 0.3 million reads per library. For the TRBV-TRBJ cluster analysis, the naive subsets came from 5 donors, while the memory cells came from 3 donors. The diversity and physicochemical repertoire analyses included more than ten donors pooled from two independent experiments.

For every CD8+ T cell subset, 300,000 cells were flow-sorted straight into RLT lysis buffer, and each subset was sorted in triplicate. Naive CD8+ T cells were defined stringently as CD45RO-CCR7+CD27+CD95- to exclude memory contaminants. Standard density gradient centrifugation was used to isolate peripheral blood mononuclear cells from buffy coats. Naive CXCR3-negative and CXCR3-positive CD8+ T cells were flow-sorted using a FACSAria III. An RNeasy Mini Kit was used to extract total RNA from the sorted cells. What the research found in general, with its limitations: Similar TRBV-TRBJ usage was shown by naive CXCR3-negative and CXCR3-positive cells from the same donor, whereas distinct patterns were shown by memory cells. Because surface CD5, which is linked to self-reactivity in mice, was comparable between the naive subsets, TCR interaction strength was also inferred from the physicochemical properties of TRB CDR3s. Compared with CXCR3-negative naive cells, CXCR3-positive naive cells had TRB CDR3s with higher hydrophobicity (lower Kidera factor 4), lower energy, and higher strength and volume indices. Repertoire diversity was comparably high in both naive subsets but much lower in memory CD8+ T cells. Freshly isolated PBMCs were used for most assays because CXCR3 expression partially decreased after cryopreservation.

TCRdb shows the sequencer as NextSeq 550. The Human TCR Profiling Kit (MiLaboratory) was used to prepare UMI-labeled 5' RACE TRB cDNA libraries. The full amount of extracted RNA was used for cDNA synthesis, and the full amount of resulting cDNA was used for PCR amplification. Libraries were prepared in parallel using an identical number of PCR cycles. In the original analysis: MIGEC and MiXCR extracted about 48,000 +/- 9,800 unique UMI-labeled TRB cDNA molecules per library, requiring at least two reads per UMI. On average, roughly 40,000 +/- 10,000 functional in-frame TRB CDR3 nucleotide clonotypes lacking stop codons were found per library. After downsampling to 5000 UMI-labeled TRB molecules per sample, diversity metrics, including normalized Shannon-Wiener and Chao1, were computed in VDJtools. VDJtools computed clonotype-size-weighted physicochemical properties of the central five CDR3 residues: interaction energy, strength, volume and Kidera factor 4. Reads reprocessed by TCRdb are summarized as one entry per CDR3 protein sequence, and DNA is absent. In this record, the V and J calls reflect TCRdb's handling and not the investigators' own analysis. This sample's listing comprises more than 45,000 distinct CDR3 sequences. In total, the top ten clones hold approximately 0.43% of the sample.

CDR1 and CDR2 are read off the germline V gene (reference sequence) as SEHNR and FQNEAQ. Reading from cysteine to phenylalanine, the CDR3 counts 13 amino acids. The DNA is not on file. The sequencing sample was made of naive CXCR3- CD8+ T cells from blood. The intended sense of this specimen's cell subset or site label: CD45RO-CCR7+CD27+CD95- naive CD8+ T cells lacking CXCR3 (TNR3-). This clonotype originated in a human donor in good health. Some clones in this sample may be carry-over from other donors' samples. The chain is made from TRBV7-9 and TRBJ1-1; TCRdb gives TRBD1 as the D gene, but with no DNA this cannot be confirmed. This receptor has the CDR3 CASSLNQGTEAFF.